This TCR beta chain derives from a study of T cell responses to AZD1222 COVID-19 vaccine. Study-level findings and limits: The peak T cell response came first, and repertoires were sampled only after it. Compared with day 0, the breadth and depth of the Spike-specific TCR repertoire rose significantly after two doses of AZD1222. White British ancestry dominated among donors, who included more females, and clonal diversity was possibly underestimated.

Germline V gene sequence: CDR1 MNHEY, CDR2 SMNVEV (reference sequence). The CDR3 spans 13 residues. V was cut by 3 bases and J by 6 bases, with 11 bases left in between. As regards this clone: Its antigen is unidentified.

Measured with immunoSEQ multiplex PCR; TCRdb has only the in-frame clones, and not every one. The table has 150,000 or so clones, just over 90% seen once. This chain links TRBV27 with TRBJ1-1, with D maybe TRBD1 (5 bases). The TCR originated in an adult in good health. The sequencing used peripheral blood, collected on day 0 of AZD1222 vaccination. This CDR3 reads CASSFHGTAEAFF. In nucleotides, the CDR3 is TGTGCCAGCAGTTTCCATGGGACCGCTGAAGCTTTCTTT.